These 9 T cell receptor beta chains originate from one sample sequenced in a study of T cells in narcolepsy. Libraries were prepared by immunoSEQ multiplex PCR; TCRdb keeps only in-frame clonotypes and omits some of them. The repertoire holds about 30,000 clones, with 75% to 90% as singletons. Source material: CD45RA- memory CD4+ T cells from PBMCs. The receptors here all came from a human donor with narcolepsy.

The genes are TRBV5-4 and TRBJ1-2; tentative D call: TRBD1 (6 bases). The V gene's germline CDR1 is SGHNT and CDR2 YYREEE (reference sequence). The CDR3 is made up of 14 amino acids. The ends were cut back, 4 bases at V and 1 base at J, with 11 bases in the middle. DNA of the CDR3: TGTGCCAGCAGCAGGGACACCCTTAACTATGGCTACACCTTC. Protein product: CASSRDTLNYGYTF.

The rearrangement uses TRBV7-3 and TRBJ2-3; D gene ambiguous. CDR1 and CDR2 (germline): SGHTA, FQGTGA. The V end was cut by 2 bases, the J end by 1 base, with 7 bases between. The CDR3 runs 14 residues. The CDR3: CASSLSSGTDTQYF. CDR3 sequence (DNA): TGTGCCAGCAGCTTATCCTCCGGCACAGATACGCAGTATTTT.

Here the CDR3 DNA reads TGTGCCAGCAGTTCTCAAGGGCGGGGGGACTATGGCTACACCTTC. This encodes CASSSQGRGDYGYTF. The chain uses TRBV6-5 and TRBJ1-2, with a possible D match to TRBD1 (5 bases). Per germline, CDR1 MNHEY and CDR2 SVGAGI. Trimming removed 4 bases from V and 3 bases from J, with 15 bases in between. The CDR3 consists of 15 residues.

The chain is built from TRBV9 and TRBJ2-5, with D perhaps matching TRBD1 or TRBD2 (5 bases each). The DNA end lines up better with TRBJ2-7; the J call may be wrong. CDR3 length: 14 residues. Germline CDR1 SGDLS, CDR2 YYNGEE. The CDR3 spells CASSPPGTGNEQYF. CDR3 coding DNA: TGTGCCAGCAGCCCACCGGGGACGGGGAACGAGCAGTACTTC.

The rearrangement links TRBV6-5 to TRBJ2-5; D may correspond to TRBD1 or TRBD2 (5 bases each). V lost 5 bases and J lost 5, with 18 bases in between. CDR3 size: 15 residues. CDR1 and CDR2 (germline): MNHEY, SVGAGI. The CDR3 DNA sequence: TGTGCCAGCAGTACCCCGACGAGGGGTGGGGAGACCCAGTACTTC. It translates to CASSTPTRGGETQYF.

The CDR3 sequence is CASSGIPYNEQYF. CDR3 nucleotide sequence: TGTGCCAGCAGTGGGATTCCCTACAACGAGCAGTACTTC. The rearrangement joins TRBV6-6 to TRBJ2-7, with D hard to call. The CDR3 sequence is 13 residues long. The germline V gene encodes CDR1 MNHNY and CDR2 SVGAGI (reference sequence). V was shortened by 5 bases and J by 5 bases, with 13 bases between the two germline ends.

J is TRBJ1-6 and V is TRBV2; D remains ambiguous. This CDR3 contains 15 residues. The V and J ends lost 3 bases and 9 bases respectively, with 15 bases between them. CDR1 and CDR2 from the germline V gene are SNHLY and FYNNEI. CDR3 nucleotide sequence: TGTGCCAGCAGTGATTCATGGGGATCGGGTTCACCCCTCCACTTT. This gives the protein CASSDSWGSGSPLHF.

This clone occurred once. The chain joins TRBV12-1 to TRBJ1-2; the table's D call of TRBD1 was not tested on the DNA. TRBV12-1 is described as a pseudogene. This CDR3 spans 17 amino acids. This chain's CDR3 is CASSFTPWTGGLGGYTF. The CDR3 nucleotides read TGTGCCAGCAGCTTTACCCCCTGGACAGGGGGCCTCGGTGGCTACACCTTC.

The V call is TRBV12-5, the J call TRBJ2-3; D ambiguous. This CDR3 spans 17 amino acids. In germline, CDR1 is LGHNT, CDR2 FRNRAP. V lost 6 bases and J 0 bases, leaving 19 bases between the germline ends. The CDR3 reads CASGPPITGESTDTQYF. In nucleotides, the CDR3 is TGTGCTAGTGGCCCTCCCATTACCGGTGAAAGCACAGATACGCAGTATTTT.